Sequencing of this TCR beta chain was carried out in a study of T cells in localized non-small cell lung cancer. Study-level findings and limits: Uninvolved adjacent lung had higher T cell clonality than tumor and all other tissues. A single tumor region was sequenced, leaving heterogeneity possible.

The data were produced by immunoSEQ multiplex PCR, yet TCRdb's version contains in-frame clones alone and is incomplete. Altogether around 48,000 clones are present, 60% to 85% being singletons, with the ten largest covering roughly a sixth. This CDR3 is built from 15 residues. Trimming stripped 1 base from V and 4 bases from J, with 11 bases between. The germline gives CDR1 LGHNA, CDR2 YSLEER. A remark on this clone: Its antigen is currently unknown.

This clonotype was sampled from a man aged 40 to 70 with stage I squamous cell lung carcinoma. The J gene is TRBJ1-5, the V gene TRBV4-3; D unclear. The sequenced sample was peripheral blood, obtained before any cancer treatment. The CDR3 nucleotides are TGCGCCAGCAGCCAAGTCCTCAGCGGGAATCAGCCCCAGCATTTT. Translated, it gives CASSQVLSGNQPQHF.